This TCR beta chain was found in a study of cytomegalovirus exposure and HLA in healthy donors (dated by TCRdb to about 2017). A note on the overall study: A later analysis indicated that the 100 to 150 validation repertoires were generated on the platform also employed for the 700 or so repertoires of the first cohort. The study aimed to test whether signatures of past pathogen exposure could be identified by cataloging public T cell receptors. To predict cytomegalovirus infection status, the study combined high-throughput TCR immunosequencing, statistical association of individual TCRs with disease status, and machine learning. Besides the first cohort of around 700 subjects, a separate validation cohort made up of over 95 different subjects was used.

Receptor amplification or capture employed the immunoSEQ multiplex PCR assay. Turning to the authors' computational methods: A statistical classification framework was developed to diagnose cytomegalovirus status using the catalog of TCR beta chain sequences. TCRdb took this table from immuneACCESS and kept in-frame rearrangements with V and J called. Such tables lack part of the clones; where checked against another copy, unresolved V genes explain under half of the gap, and the rest is unexplained. The V and J calls and the clone size are those of that table, but D and trimming were determined from the DNA. The sample contains some 200,000 clones, roughly 84% of them found a single time. Clones ranked in the top ten supply around an eighth of the sample. Donors formed part of the validation cohort, which comprised about 130 subjects and was distinct from the first cohort of roughly 600 subjects.

Of note for this clone: What this receptor recognizes is not known. The sample holds no much larger clone one base away, and base qualities are not on file.

Reading from cysteine to phenylalanine, the CDR3 counts 17 amino acids. Solely the CDR3 DNA is kept, with 51 bases framed from the first base. The germline ends are 17 bases apart after V is trimmed by 2 bases and J by 1 base. CDR1 and CDR2 are read off the germline V gene as MNHNS and SASEGT. Here is what the overall study found, with its caveats: Most TCR sequences were seen in very few donors, while some public TCRs were found in many individuals. A few of the identified cytomegalovirus-associated TCR beta chains were confirmed in vitro to be specific for cytomegalovirus antigens. In both the original and validation cohorts, the classifier was reported to diagnose cytomegalovirus status with high specificity and sensitivity. In the study, 150 to 200 TCR beta chains were listed as associated with cytomegalovirus. The validation cohort had no HLA typing available for a later analysis, so co-occurrence within that cohort was assessed over all 130 or so repertoires. According to the authors, the approach could potentially be generalized to other disease states and immunological phenotypes. In a later analysis, TCRs clustered in the first cohort were found to also tend to co-occur in the approximately 120 validation repertoires, with 94% of cluster scores above 0.

Recombination joined TRBV6-1 with TRBJ1-2; the D region possibly corresponds to TRBD1 (5 bases align). The specimen was PBMCs. The source of this sequence is a woman between 25 and 40 years old in good health and CMV-seropositive. Here the CDR3 is given as CASSELSGFLLNYGYTF. The DNA sequence is TGTGCCAGCAGTGAACTTTCAGGGTTCCTTCTTAACTATGGCTACACCTTC.